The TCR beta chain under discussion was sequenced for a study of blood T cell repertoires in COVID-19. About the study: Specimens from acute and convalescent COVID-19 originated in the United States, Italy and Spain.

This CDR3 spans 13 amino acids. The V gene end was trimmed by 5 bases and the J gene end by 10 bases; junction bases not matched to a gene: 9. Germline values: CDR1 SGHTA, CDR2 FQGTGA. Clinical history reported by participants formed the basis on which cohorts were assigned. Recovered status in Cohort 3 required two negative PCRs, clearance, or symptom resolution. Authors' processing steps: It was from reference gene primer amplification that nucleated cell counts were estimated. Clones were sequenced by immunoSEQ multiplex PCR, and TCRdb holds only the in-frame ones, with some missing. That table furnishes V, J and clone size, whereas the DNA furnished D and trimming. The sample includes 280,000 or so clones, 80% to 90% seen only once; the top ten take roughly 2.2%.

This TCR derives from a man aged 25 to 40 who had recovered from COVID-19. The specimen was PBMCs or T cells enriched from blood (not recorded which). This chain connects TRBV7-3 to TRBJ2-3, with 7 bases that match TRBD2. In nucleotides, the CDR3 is TGTGCCAGCAGCATCGGGACTACACCACCGCAGTATTTT. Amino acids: CASSIGTTPPQYF. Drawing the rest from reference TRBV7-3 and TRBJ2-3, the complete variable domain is GAGVSQTPSNKVTEKGKYVELRCDPISGHTALYWYRQSLGQGPEFLIYFQGTGAADDSGLPNDRFFAVRPEGSVSTLKIQRTERGDSAVYLCASSIGTTPPQYFGPGTRLTVL.